The 22 T cell receptor beta chains in this list originate from one sample, sequenced in a study of blood T cell repertoires in COVID-19. Data came from immunoSEQ multiplex PCR; TCRdb stores just in-frame clones and leaves some out. The sample yields over 200,000 clones, 84% seen once. Material for sequencing was peripheral blood. The source of these receptors is a woman at least 80 years old with active or convalescent COVID-19.

The genes are TRBV4-2 and TRBJ1-2; 7 positions agree with TRBD1. This CDR3 region has 15 residues. V dropped 3 bases and J dropped 4; count of bases not matched to a gene: 8. Germline V CDR1 and CDR2: LGHNA, YNFKEQ. As DNA, the CDR3 is TGTGCCAGCAGCCAGGCTACAGGGGTCGGCTATGGCTACACCTTC. Its translation: CASSQATGVGYGYTF.

This chain uses TRBV14 with TRBJ2-5, with TRBD2 identical over 7 bases. Germline CDR1 reads SGHDN; CDR2 reads FVKESK. V gave up 4 bases and J gave up 2 bases; unmatched junction bases: 16. CDR3 length: 18 amino acids. The CDR3 nucleotides are TGTGCCAGCAGCCCGACTGGACTAGTTCTAGGCTGGCAAGAGACCCAGTACTTC. This gives the protein CASSPTGLVLGWQETQYF.

This sequence joins TRBV5-1 and TRBJ2-7, with 8 nucleotides matching TRBD1. Germline CDR1 reads SGHRS; CDR2 reads YFSETQ. The CDR3 covers 15 residues. Unmatched junction bases numbered 11, after V lost 4 bases and J lost 5 bases. CDR3 region: CASSGTGTGFDEQYF. DNA for the CDR3: TGCGCCAGCAGCGGGACCGGGACAGGCTTCGACGAGCAGTACTTC.

The chain uses TRBV5-1 and TRBJ2-5, with D possibly being TRBD2 (6 bases). The CDR3 length is 15 residues. Germline lookup yields CDR1 SGHRS and CDR2 YFSETQ. The V end lost 4 bases, the J end lost 5 bases, and 18 bases lay between the germline ends. The CDR3 nucleotides read TGCGCCAGCAGCCCCACGGGACTTCGCCGGGAGACCCAGTACTTC. The encoded protein is CASSPTGLRRETQYF.

The chain recombines TRBV7-9 with TRBJ2-3, with D possibly matching TRBD2 (6 bases). Germline lookup yields CDR1 SEHNR and CDR2 FQNEAQ (reference sequence). The CDR3 consists of 14 residues. The V and J ends lost 5 bases and 1 base respectively, with 10 bases between them. The CDR3 DNA reads TGTGCCAGCAGCCCCTCGGGAGGCACAGATACGCAGTATTTT. Amino acids: CASSPSGGTDTQYF.

The table lists this clone with a few counts. The rearrangement uses TRBV7-2 and TRBJ1-2; 9 nucleotides line up with TRBD1. This CDR3 contains 14 residues. Germline trimming cut 3 bases from V and 8 bases from J; bases unmatched to any gene: 7. Germline V gene sequence: CDR1 SGHTA, CDR2 FQGNSA. Here the CDR3 DNA reads TGTGCCAGCAGCTTGGACAGGGGTTTGAGAGGCTACACCTTC. Translation: CASSLDRGLRGYTF.

The chain has TRBV5-4 and TRBJ2-7; 8 positions match TRBD1. CDR1 is SGHNT and CDR2 is YYREEE in the germline V gene (reference sequence). The CDR3 spans 15 residues. J lost 4 bases, V lost 2 bases, and 8 bases had no gene match. As DNA, the CDR3 is TGTGCCAGCAGCTTACCTGGACAGGGAACGTACGAGCAGTACTTC. Translation gives CASSLPGQGTYEQYF.

The chain couples TRBV9 to TRBJ2-1; 7 bases align to TRBD2. The CDR3 contains 14 residues. CDR1 is SGDLS and CDR2 is YYNGEE in the germline V gene. V lost 7 bases, J lost 3 bases, and 7 bases stayed unmatched. The CDR3 nucleotides read TGTGCCAGCGGGGACGGGAGGTACTACAATGAGCAGTTCTTC. Its protein product is CASGDGRYYNEQFF.

In DNA, the CDR3 is TGCGCCAGCAGCACACTAGCGGGAGTCGGCACCGGGGAGCTGTTTTTT. The encoded protein is CASSTLAGVGTGELFF. This chain links TRBV5-1 with TRBJ2-2, with 11 bases matching TRBD2. The J segment lost 4 bases and the V segment lost 4 bases, leaving 6 bases of the junction unmatched. Germline V gene lookup returns CDR1 SGHRS and CDR2 YFSETQ. This CDR3 has 16 amino acids.

On this clone: One end of the junction varies from germline; a read error may be responsible. Other nucleotide sequences from this sample produce the same CDR3. The gene calls are TRBV18 and TRBJ1-5; D is possibly TRBD1 (6 bases). The CDR3 is 14 residues long. The V gene's germline CDR1 is KGHSH and CDR2 LQKENI. The CDR3 DNA is TGTGCCAGCTCACCGGGACACCCCGATCAACCCCAGCATTTT. Its translation is CASSPGHPDQPQHF.

The CDR3 protein is CASSPDRTANTGELFF. The CDR3 bases are TGTGCCAGCAGCCCCGACAGGACTGCCAACACCGGGGAGCTGTTTTTT. The chain recombines TRBV11-2 with TRBJ2-2, with D perhaps TRBD1 (6 bases). Germline V CDR1 and CDR2: SGHAT, FQNNGV. With 5 bases removed from V and 2 bases from J, the gap between germline ends came to 15 bases. The CDR3 is 16 amino acids.

Only a few counts were recorded for this clone. This sequence joins TRBV11-2 and TRBJ2-7; tentatively, D is TRBD1 (6 bases). Per germline, CDR1 SGHAT and CDR2 FQNNGV. The CDR3 sequence is 14 residues long. V lost 4 bases and J 8 bases, leaving 18 bases between the germline ends. The CDR3 nucleotides read TGTGCCAGCAGCTCCTCGTCCGGGACACAAAAGCAGTACTTC. Its protein is CASSSSSGTQKQYF.

The chain combines TRBV27 with TRBJ2-3; 12 positions agree with TRBD2. CDR1 MNHEY and CDR2 SMNVEV come from the germline V gene (reference sequence). J lost 2 bases, V lost 7 bases, and 7 bases had no gene match. CDR3 length equals 16 residues. CDR3 residues: CASTRLAGGITDTQYF. In nucleotides, the CDR3 is TGTGCCAGCACTCGGCTAGCGGGGGGGATCACAGATACGCAGTATTTT.

This chain uses TRBV5-1 with TRBJ2-1; D call uncertain. This CDR3 is built from 14 residues. V shed 0 bases and J shed 4 bases, with 8 bases lying between them. From germline, CDR1 is SGHRS and CDR2 YFSETQ. The CDR3 here is CASSLGPYYNEQFF. Written as DNA, the CDR3 is TGCGCCAGCAGCTTGGGTCCCTATTACAATGAGCAGTTCTTC.

This sequence joins TRBV7-2 and TRBJ2-1; tentative D call: TRBD1 (6 bases). CDR3 length: 15 amino acids. Trimming pared 4 bases from V and 6 bases from J, leaving 16 bases between. CDR1 is SGHTA and CDR2 is FQGNSA in the germline V gene. The CDR3 coding sequence is TGTGCCAGCAGCTCCAGACAGGTACTATCCAATGAGCAGTTCTTC. Translating gives CASSSRQVLSNEQFF.

This clone has a single count. The V gene is TRBV25-1, the J gene TRBJ2-7; 9 nucleotides agree with TRBD1. The V segment lost 1 base and the J segment 3 bases; nucleotides outside the gene matches: 4. This CDR3 spans 15 amino acids. The germline V gene has CDR1 MGHDK and CDR2 SYGVNS. This CDR3 is CASSESGTGHYEQYF. The CDR3 DNA is TGTGCCAGCAGTGAATCCGGGACAGGGCACTACGAGCAGTACTTC.

The V gene is TRBV28, the J gene TRBJ2-7; a weak D match, TRBD2 (6 bases). The CDR3 is made up of 14 amino acids. CDR1 is MDHEN, CDR2 SYDVKM, per germline. V was trimmed by 3 bases and J by 0 bases, leaving 9 bases between them. CDR3 sequence (DNA): TGTGCCAGCAGTTTGGGGGGTAGCTCCTACGAGCAGTACTTC. As protein: CASSLGGSSYEQYF.

This rearrangement joins TRBV18 to TRBJ2-5, with D hard to call. V shed 4 bases and J shed 0 bases, with 3 bases lying between them. The germline V gene encodes CDR1 KGHSH and CDR2 LQKENI. The CDR3 totals 12 residues. The CDR3: CASSLDQETQYF. The CDR3 DNA follows: TGTGCCAGCTCACTCGACCAAGAGACCCAGTACTTC.

This chain links TRBV2 with TRBJ2-7; TRBD1 matches 10 bases. The germline V gene encodes CDR1 SNHLY and CDR2 FYNNEI. This CDR3 has 12 residues. V dropped 6 bases and J dropped 5; count of bases not matched to a gene: 1. Here the CDR3 DNA reads TGTGCCAGCAGGGACAGGGGGGACGAGCAGTACTTC. Amino acids: CASRDRGDEQYF.

V is TRBV5-1 and J is TRBJ2-1; D might be TRBD1 (6 bases). The germline V gene has CDR1 SGHRS and CDR2 YFSETQ. The CDR3 covers 13 residues. Trimming left V 4 bases short and J 8 bases short, with 13 bases between. The CDR3 nucleotides are TGCGCCAGCAGCCTCCAGGGACACGATGAGCAGTTCTTC. Its protein product is CASSLQGHDEQFF.

The chain uses TRBV5-1 and TRBJ2-1, with TRBD2 matching 8 bases. The CDR3 spans 18 residues. Losses at the gene ends were 0 bases for V and 6 bases for J; bases not matched to a gene: 14. Germline CDR1 is SGHRS and CDR2 is YFSETQ. CDR3 amino acids: CASSLALSSGSVSNEQFF. CDR3 nucleotide sequence: TGCGCCAGCAGCTTGGCTTTATCAAGCGGGAGTGTTTCCAATGAGCAGTTCTTC. The full variable domain, rest sourced from reference TRBV5-1 and TRBJ2-1, is KAGVTQTPRYLIKTRGQQVTLSCSPISGHRSVSWYQQTPGQGLQFLFEYFSETQRNKGNFPGRFSGRQFSNSRSEMNVSTLELGDSALYLCASSLALSSGSVSNEQFFGPGTRLTVL.

This chain connects TRBV10-3 to TRBJ1-3; no clear D gene. This CDR3 contains 13 residues. Per germline, CDR1 ENHRY and CDR2 SYGVKD. Trimming took off 8 bases at V and 4 bases at J, with 12 bases between the two ends. The CDR3 nucleotides are TGTGCCATCGATCGGGGTGGAGGAAACACCATATATTTT. Translation: CAIDRGGGNTIYF.